Listed below are T cell receptor beta chains from one sample, sequenced in a study of control samples from healthy donors and cancer patients. The assay was immunoSEQ multiplex PCR, and TCRdb's table has in-frame clones only and misses some. This repertoire shows about 65,000 clones, 90% found once; its top ten account for over 1%. The material sequenced was PBMCs. Receptors originate from a woman aged 45-59 years with colorectal cancer. Both conserved end residues are part of each CDR3. The D gene is left open where the match is weak. Where a row states a size, it is once, few, many or the class of an expanded clone; other rows omit it.

d_call: .
j_call: TRBJ2-6
v_call: TRBV9
clone_size: .
cdr3_nt: TGTGCCAGCAGCCCGAACCCAGGGTCCGGGGCCAACGTCCTGACTTTC
cdr3_aa: CASSPNPGSGANVLTF

d_call: TRBD2
j_call: TRBJ2-3
v_call: TRBV2
clone_size: once
cdr3_nt: TGTGCCAGCAGTCCGACTAGCGGGAGGCCAACGGATACGCAGTATTTT
cdr3_aa: CASSPTSGRPTDTQYF

d_call: .
j_call: TRBJ1-2
v_call: TRBV2
clone_size: few
cdr3_nt: TGTGCCAGCAGTGAAACCCCCCCTACAGGGTACGCTAACTATGGCTACACCTTC
cdr3_aa: CASSETPPTGYANYGYTF

d_call: TRBD1
j_call: TRBJ2-1
v_call: TRBV5-1
clone_size: .
cdr3_nt: TGCGCCAGCAGCTTAGGACAGGGCCCCAGGTTTTCCTACAATGAGCAGTTCTTC
cdr3_aa: CASSLGQGPRFSYNEQFF

d_call: .
j_call: TRBJ1-5
v_call: TRBV6-1
clone_size: .
cdr3_nt: TGTGCCAGCAGTGAAGCGCGACAGCCCCAGCATTTT
cdr3_aa: CASSEARQPQHF

d_call: .
j_call: TRBJ2-7
v_call: TRBV21-1
clone_size: .
cdr3_nt: TGTGCCAGCAGCCACCCCGGTGGGAATAGCGGGGACTCCTACGAGCAGTACTTC
cdr3_aa: CASSHPGGNSGDSYEQYF

d_call: .
j_call: TRBJ1-1
v_call: TRBV7-8
clone_size: .
cdr3_nt: TGTGCCAGCAGCATACAGGGGAACACTGAAGCTTTCTTT
cdr3_aa: CASSIQGNTEAFF

d_call: .
j_call: TRBJ1-5
v_call: TRBV6-2/TRBV6-3
clone_size: .
cdr3_nt: TGTGCCAGCAGCGACGGATTCAATCAGCCCCAGCATTTT
cdr3_aa: CASSDGFNQPQHF

d_call: TRBD1
j_call: TRBJ1-6
v_call: TRBV2
clone_size: .
cdr3_nt: TGTGCCAGCAGGGGCAAGGGACAGGGCTATAATTCACCCCTCCACTTT
cdr3_aa: CASRGKGQGYNSPLHF

d_call: TRBD2
j_call: TRBJ2-7
v_call: TRBV6-6
clone_size: .
cdr3_nt: TGTGCCAGCACTATAGCGGGAGGGAGCTCCTACGAGCAGTACTTC
cdr3_aa: CASTIAGGSSYEQYF

d_call: .
j_call: TRBJ1-3
v_call: TRBV20-1
clone_size: .
cdr3_nt: TGCAGTGCTAGTCCTCTAGATGGAAACACCATATATTTT
cdr3_aa: CSASPLDGNTIYF

d_call: .
j_call: TRBJ2-3
v_call: TRBV19
clone_size: .
cdr3_nt: TGTGCCAGCAAGACAGAACCTAGCACAGATACGCAGTATTTT
cdr3_aa: CASKTEPSTDTQYF

d_call: TRBD1
j_call: TRBJ2-5
v_call: TRBV5-1
clone_size: .
cdr3_nt: TGCGCCAGCAGCCCCGGGACAGGGTTAGGGGTGGAGACCCAGTACTTC
cdr3_aa: CASSPGTGLGVETQYF

d_call: TRBD1
j_call: TRBJ1-1
v_call: TRBV28
clone_size: .
cdr3_nt: TGTGCCAGCACCCTCCCCCGGGACAGGGGGATCGCTGAAGCTTTCTTT
cdr3_aa: CASTLPRDRGIAEAFF

d_call: .
j_call: TRBJ1-1
v_call: TRBV9
clone_size: .
cdr3_nt: TGTGCCAGCAGCGTAGAAAGGACGATGAACACTGAAGCTTTCTTT
cdr3_aa: CASSVERTMNTEAFF

d_call: .
j_call: TRBJ2-5
v_call: TRBV19
clone_size: .
cdr3_nt: TGTGCCAGTAGTGCCCGGGGGGCGGGGGTCGGGGAGACCCAGTACTTC
cdr3_aa: CASSARGAGVGETQYF

d_call: .
j_call: TRBJ2-3
v_call: TRBV19
clone_size: .
cdr3_nt: TGTGCCAGTAGTGGCGGGGATACGCAGTATTTT
cdr3_aa: CASSGGDTQYF

d_call: .
j_call: TRBJ1-1
v_call: TRBV30
clone_size: .
cdr3_nt: TGTGCCTGGGTCGCGGGACGGCGGAACACTGAAGCTTTCTTT
cdr3_aa: CAWVAGRRNTEAFF

d_call: .
j_call: TRBJ2-1
v_call: TRBV6-5
clone_size: .
cdr3_nt: TGTGCCAGCAGTTACTCGCGCGGGACAGTAGGAGATGAGCAGTTCTTC
cdr3_aa: CASSYSRGTVGDEQFF

d_call: .
j_call: TRBJ1-3
v_call: TRBV28
clone_size: .
cdr3_nt: TGTGCCAGCAGTTTCCCCTCCCGGGGTGAAAACACCATATATTTT
cdr3_aa: CASSFPSRGENTIYF

d_call: TRBD2
j_call: TRBJ2-3
v_call: TRBV3-1/TRBV3-2
clone_size: .
cdr3_nt: TGTGCCAGCAGCCAAGAAATAGAGCGGGGGGTCTCAGATACGCAGTATTTT
cdr3_aa: CASSQEIERGVSDTQYF

d_call: .
j_call: TRBJ2-5
v_call: TRBV19
clone_size: .
cdr3_nt: TGTGCCAGTAGTATCGAAGGGCTCCAAGAGACCCAGTACTTC
cdr3_aa: CASSIEGLQETQYF

d_call: .
j_call: TRBJ2-7
v_call: TRBV6-1
clone_size: .
cdr3_nt: TGTGCCAGCAGTGAAATGGCAGGCCTCCCTTATGGGCAGTACTTC
cdr3_aa: CASSEMAGLPYGQYF

d_call: .
j_call: TRBJ2-3
v_call: TRBV7-8
clone_size: .
cdr3_nt: TGTGCCAGCAGCTTAGGCAGCGGCTCCCTCACAGATACGCAGTATTTT
cdr3_aa: CASSLGSGSLTDTQYF